The rows below give T cell receptor beta chains drawn from one sample of a study of regulatory T cells in long-lasting Graves disease. TCRdb independently ran MiXCR on the multiplex PCR reads; one entry per CDR3 protein. The sample lists 600,000 to 800,000 distinct CDR3 sequences; about 30% were seen once. Sequencing was performed on peripheral blood mononuclear cells (PBMCs), taken when the disease was refractory, from a patient treated with antithyroid drugs. The source of these receptors is a female donor with Graves disease. Each CDR3 is given with its conserved first and last residue. D genes are given only for firm matches. Size tells how often a clone was seen (once, few, many) or the class of an expanded clone, and some rows leave it out.

j_call,v_call,clone_size,d_call,cdr3_aa,cdr3_nt
TRBJ1-2,TRBV10-2,few,NA,CASSEFRDRYGYTF,TGCGCCAGCAGTGAGTTCAGGGACCGCTATGGCTACACCTTC
TRBJ2-5,TRBV20-1,many,TRBD2,CSAITGGETQYF,TGCAGTGCAATCACCGGGGGGGAGACCCAGTACTTC
TRBJ2-7,TRBV9,many,TRBD2,CASRHRLAGGDEQYF,TGTGCCAGCCGACATAGGTTGGCGGGAGGGGACGAGCAGTACTTC
TRBJ2-5,TRBV12-3/TRBV12-4,many,NA,CASSLGVGSGETQYF,TGTGCCAGCAGTTTAGGTGTCGGGTCCGGAGAGACCCAGTACTTC
TRBJ2-7,TRBV27,few,TRBD1,CASRAFGTGVEQYF,TGTGCCAGCAGAGCCTTCGGGACAGGGGTCGAGCAGTACTTC
TRBJ2-4,TRBV12-3/TRBV12-4,NA,TRBD2,CASSPLAGAAKNIQYF,TGTGCCAGCAGTCCCCTTGCGGGAGCGGCCAAAAACATTCAGTACTTC
TRBJ2-3,TRBV11-2,few,NA,CASSSFADTQYF,TGTGCCAGCAGCTCTTTTGCAGATACGCAGTATTTT
TRBJ2-7,TRBV20-1,few,TRBD2,CSAKSSGRDYEQYF,TGCAGTGCTAAATCTAGCGGGAGGGACTACGAGCAGTACTTC
TRBJ2-2,TRBV24-1,NA,NA,CATSEGTTGELFF,TGTGCCACCAGTGAGGGGACAACCGGGGAGCTGTTTTTT
TRBJ1-1,TRBV12-3/TRBV12-4,many,NA,CASSDHSGTDTEAFF,TGTGCCAGCAGTGATCATTCGGGGACTGACACTGAAGCTTTCTTT
TRBJ2-5,TRBV11-2,few,NA,CASSFGQGFQETQYF,TGTGCCAGCAGCTTTGGGCAGGGCTTTCAAGAGACCCAGTACTTC
TRBJ2-7,TRBV6-4,few,NA,CASSYGRLYEQYF,TGTGCCAGCAGTTATGGCAGGCTCTACGAGCAGTACTTC
TRBJ1-1,TRBV12-3/TRBV12-4,NA,NA,CASSPLRSNTEAFF,TGTGCCAGCAGCCCCCTCCGCTCGAACACTGAAGCTTTCTTT
TRBJ1-2,TRBV2,many,TRBD1,CASSLRTGGAGYGYTF,TGTGCCAGCAGTCTTAGGACAGGGGGCGCCGGCTATGGCTACACCTTC
TRBJ2-7,TRBV11-1,many,NA,CASSLDNYEQYF,TGTGCCAGCAGCCTTGACAACTACGAGCAGTACTTC
TRBJ2-2,TRBV12-3/TRBV12-4,NA,TRBD2,CASSWGTGGLAGASGELFF,TGTGCCAGCAGTTGGGGGACAGGGGGACTAGCGGGAGCCTCCGGGGAGCTGTTTTTT